This T cell receptor beta chain was captured by sequencing in a study of T cell responses to AZD1222 COVID-19 vaccine. As for this clone: Its antigen is still unknown.

The CDR3 runs 14 residues. Germline CDR1 and CDR2: SGHRS and YFSETQ. V trimming: 1 base; J trimming: 7 bases; junction bases outside the gene matches: 4. Points from the study as a whole: Reports indicate that nearly half of spike-specific TCRs are directed at unmutated variant regions. Females made up more of the donors, who were largely white British, and clonal diversity may have come out too low.

TCRdb's copy holds only in-frame clones and misses some; the assay was immunoSEQ multiplex PCR. The sample carries some 120,000 clones, 80% to 95% recorded once. Material: peripheral blood, obtained on day 0 of AZD1222 vaccination. This TCR came from an adult in good health. This chain uses TRBV5-1 with TRBJ1-4; 7 bases match TRBD1. The CDR3 spells CASSLRQGGEKLFF. The CDR3 DNA follows: TGCGCCAGCAGCTTGCGACAGGGCGGTGAAAAACTGTTTTTT.